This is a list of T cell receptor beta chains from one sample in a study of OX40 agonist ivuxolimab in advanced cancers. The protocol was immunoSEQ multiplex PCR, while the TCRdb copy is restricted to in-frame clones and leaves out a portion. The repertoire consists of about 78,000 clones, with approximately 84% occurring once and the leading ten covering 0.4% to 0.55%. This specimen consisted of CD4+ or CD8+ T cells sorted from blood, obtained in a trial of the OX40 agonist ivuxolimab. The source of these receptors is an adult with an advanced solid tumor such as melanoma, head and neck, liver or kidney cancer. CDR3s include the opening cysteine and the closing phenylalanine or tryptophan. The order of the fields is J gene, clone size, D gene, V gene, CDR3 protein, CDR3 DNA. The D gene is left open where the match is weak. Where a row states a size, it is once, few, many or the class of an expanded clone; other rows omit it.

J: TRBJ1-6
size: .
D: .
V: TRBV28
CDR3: CASGASSPLHF
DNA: TGTGCCAGCGGGGCGAGTTCACCCCTCCACTTT

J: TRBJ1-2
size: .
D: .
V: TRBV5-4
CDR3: CASSWGPGAEAGYTF
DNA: TGTGCCAGCAGCTGGGGGCCCGGGGCCGAAGCGGGCTACACCTTC

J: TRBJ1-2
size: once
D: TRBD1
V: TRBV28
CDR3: CASSLPSGQGARGYTF
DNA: TGTGCCAGCAGTTTACCCTCGGGACAGGGGGCGAGGGGCTACACCTTC

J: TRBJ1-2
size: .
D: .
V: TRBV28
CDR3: CASRKGQGHYGYTF
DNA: TGTGCCAGCCGCAAGGGGCAGGGGCACTATGGCTACACCTTC

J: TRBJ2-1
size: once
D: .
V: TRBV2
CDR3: CASSRQSSYNEQFF
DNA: TGTGCCAGCAGTAGGCAGAGCTCCTACAATGAGCAGTTCTTC

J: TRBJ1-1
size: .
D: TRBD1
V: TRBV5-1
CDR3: CASSQPGQPFF
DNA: TGCGCCAGCAGCCAACCGGGACAGCCCTTCTTT

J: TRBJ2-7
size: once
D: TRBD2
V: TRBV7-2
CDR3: CASSQTGTRGNEQYF
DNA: TGTGCCAGCAGCCAAACAGGGACTAGAGGTAACGAGCAGTACTTC

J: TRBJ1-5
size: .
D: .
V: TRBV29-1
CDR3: CSVEDSPNQPQHF
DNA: TGCAGCGTTGAAGACTCCCCCAATCAGCCCCAGCATTTT

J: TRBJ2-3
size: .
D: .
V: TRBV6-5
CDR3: CASSVTGATDTQYF
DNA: TGTGCCAGCAGCGTAACTGGGGCGACAGATACGCAGTATTTT

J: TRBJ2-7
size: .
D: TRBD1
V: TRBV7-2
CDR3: CASSFRGTRQGTSYEQYF
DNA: TGTGCCAGCAGCTTCCGGGGAACGAGACAGGGGACTTCCTACGAGCAGTACTTC

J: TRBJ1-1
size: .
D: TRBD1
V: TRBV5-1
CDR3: CASSPGQGNTEAFF
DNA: TGCGCCAGCAGCCCCGGACAGGGGAACACTGAAGCTTTCTTT

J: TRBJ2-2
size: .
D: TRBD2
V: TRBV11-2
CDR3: CASSPTSGDSGELFF
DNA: TGTGCCAGCAGCCCGACTAGCGGGGATTCCGGGGAGCTGTTTTTT

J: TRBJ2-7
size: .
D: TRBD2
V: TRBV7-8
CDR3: CASSLPGTSGFYEQYF
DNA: TGTGCCAGCAGCCTCCCTGGGACTAGCGGGTTCTACGAGCAGTACTTC

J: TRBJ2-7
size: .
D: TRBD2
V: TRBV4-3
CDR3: CASSQELAGSYEQYF
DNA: TGCGCCAGCAGCCAAGAACTAGCGGGTTCCTACGAGCAGTACTTC

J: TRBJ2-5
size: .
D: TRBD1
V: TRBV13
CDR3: CASSRRTGEETQYF
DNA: TGTGCCAGCAGCCGACGGACAGGGGAAGAGACCCAGTACTTC

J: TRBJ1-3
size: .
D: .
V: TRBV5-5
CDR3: CASSLDGGTGNTIYF
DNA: TGTGCCAGCAGCTTGGACGGGGGAACTGGAAACACCATATATTTT

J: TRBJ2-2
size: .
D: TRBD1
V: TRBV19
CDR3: CASSIDGRGIYTGELFF
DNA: TGTGCCAGTAGTATAGACGGCAGGGGGATTTACACCGGGGAGCTGTTTTTT

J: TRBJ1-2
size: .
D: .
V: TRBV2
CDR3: CASSEILGAGGYTF
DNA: TGTGCCAGCAGTGAAATTTTGGGGGCCGGAGGCTACACCTTC

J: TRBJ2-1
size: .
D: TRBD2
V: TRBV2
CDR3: CASSDTSGFSEQFF
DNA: TGTGCCAGCAGTGACACTAGCGGGTTCTCTGAGCAGTTCTTC

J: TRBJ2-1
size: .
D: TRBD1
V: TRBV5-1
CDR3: CASSLDGQGRNNEQFF
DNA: TGCGCCAGCAGCTTGGATGGACAGGGGCGAAACAATGAGCAGTTCTTC

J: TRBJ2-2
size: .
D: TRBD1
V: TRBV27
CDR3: CASSRTGTGNTGELFF
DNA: TGTGCCAGCAGCCGTACCGGGACAGGGAACACCGGGGAGCTGTTTTTT

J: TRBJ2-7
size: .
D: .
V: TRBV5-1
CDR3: CASSTYGSYEQYF
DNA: TGCGCCAGCAGCACTTACGGATCCTACGAGCAGTACTTC

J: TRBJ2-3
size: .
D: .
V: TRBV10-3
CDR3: CAISVGDRPTDTQYF
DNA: TGTGCCATCAGTGTAGGGGACCGGCCCACAGATACGCAGTATTTT

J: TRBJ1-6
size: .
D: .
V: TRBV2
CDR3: CASSKDFYNSPLHF
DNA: TGTGCCAGCAGTAAAGATTTCTATAATTCACCCCTCCACTTT

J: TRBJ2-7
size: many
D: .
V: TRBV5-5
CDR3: CASSHWGAYEQYF
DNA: TGTGCCAGCAGCCATTGGGGGGCGTACGAGCAGTACTTC

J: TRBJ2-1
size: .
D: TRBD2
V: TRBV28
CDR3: CASRGGLAGVFEQFF
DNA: TGTGCCAGCAGGGGAGGACTAGCGGGAGTTTTTGAGCAGTTCTTC

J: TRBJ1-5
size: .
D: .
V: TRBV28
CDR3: CASSLRIYNQPQHF
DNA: TGTGCCAGCAGTTTAAGGATTTACAATCAGCCCCAGCATTTT

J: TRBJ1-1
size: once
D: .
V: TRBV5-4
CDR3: CASSFTPTDRNTEAFF
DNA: TGTGCCAGCAGCTTTACACCAACTGACCGAAACACTGAAGCTTTCTTT